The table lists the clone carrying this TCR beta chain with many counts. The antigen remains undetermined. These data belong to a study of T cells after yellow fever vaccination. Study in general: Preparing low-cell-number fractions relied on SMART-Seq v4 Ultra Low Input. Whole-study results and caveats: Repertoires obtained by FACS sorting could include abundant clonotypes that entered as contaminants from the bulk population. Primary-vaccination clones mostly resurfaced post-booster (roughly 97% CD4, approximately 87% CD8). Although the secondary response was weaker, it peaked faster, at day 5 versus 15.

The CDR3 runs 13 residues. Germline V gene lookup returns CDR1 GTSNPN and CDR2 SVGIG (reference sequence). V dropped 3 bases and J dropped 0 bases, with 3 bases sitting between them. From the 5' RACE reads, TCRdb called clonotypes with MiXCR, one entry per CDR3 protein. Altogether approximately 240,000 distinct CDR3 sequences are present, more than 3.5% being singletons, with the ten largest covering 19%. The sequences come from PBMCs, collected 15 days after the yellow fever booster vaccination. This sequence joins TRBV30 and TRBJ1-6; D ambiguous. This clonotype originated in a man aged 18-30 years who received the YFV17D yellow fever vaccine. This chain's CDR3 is CAWSSSYNSPLHF. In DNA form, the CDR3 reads TGTGCCTGGAGCAGCTCCTATAATTCACCCCTCCACTTT.